Listed below are T cell receptor beta chains from one sample, sequenced in a study of cytomegalovirus exposure and HLA in healthy donors. Assay used: immunoSEQ multiplex PCR; TCRdb lists only in-frame clones, some missing. The table has about 270,000 clones, 86% seen once. Sequencing input: PBMCs. The receptors shown here come from a man aged 40-49 years in good health and CMV-seropositive. Each CDR3 is given with its conserved first and last residue. D genes are given only for firm matches. Some rows have no size entry. The others give once, few or many, or a class for an expanded clone.

CDR3aa: CASGWEASGGSYEQYF
CDR3nt: TGTGCCAGCGGTTGGGAGGCCAGCGGAGGGAGCTACGAGCAGTACTTC
v_gene: TRBV27
j_gene: TRBJ2-7
d_gene: -
abundance: -

CDR3aa: CASSSQGSLKLFF
CDR3nt: TGTGCCAGCAGCTCACAGGGTTCCTTAAAACTGTTTTTT
v_gene: TRBV6-5
j_gene: TRBJ1-4
d_gene: -
abundance: once

CDR3aa: CASSLGDTLPVYEQYF
CDR3nt: TGTGCCAGCAGCTTGGGAGACACCCTCCCGGTCTACGAGCAGTACTTC
v_gene: TRBV5-8
j_gene: TRBJ2-7
d_gene: -
abundance: few

CDR3aa: CASSVSGGTSYEQYF
CDR3nt: TGTGCCAGCAGTGTTTCAGGGGGCACGTCCTACGAGCAGTACTTC
v_gene: TRBV2
j_gene: TRBJ2-7
d_gene: TRBD1
abundance: -

CDR3aa: CASSYEKLTEAFF
CDR3nt: TGTGCCAGCAGCTATGAGAAACTTACTGAAGCTTTCTTT
v_gene: TRBV6-1
j_gene: TRBJ1-1
d_gene: -
abundance: -

CDR3aa: CASSKLAGGPNTQYF
CDR3nt: TGTGCCAGCAGTAAACTAGCGGGAGGGCCAAATACGCAGTATTTT
v_gene: TRBV6-1
j_gene: TRBJ2-3
d_gene: TRBD2
abundance: -

CDR3aa: CTSKSIAGGQETQYF
CDR3nt: TGTACCAGCAAATCTATAGCGGGTGGGCAAGAGACCCAGTACTTC
v_gene: TRBV2
j_gene: TRBJ2-5
d_gene: TRBD2
abundance: -

CDR3aa: CASSLAGAGPSYEQYF
CDR3nt: TGTGCCAGCAGCCTAGCGGGGGCGGGACCATCCTACGAGCAGTACTTC
v_gene: TRBV28
j_gene: TRBJ2-7
d_gene: TRBD2
abundance: -

CDR3aa: CAIRDMKGGSSYNEQFF
CDR3nt: TGTGCCATCAGGGACATGAAGGGCGGTAGCTCCTACAATGAGCAGTTCTTC
v_gene: TRBV10-3
j_gene: TRBJ2-1
d_gene: -
abundance: -

CDR3aa: CASSYYTVGGQETQYF
CDR3nt: TGTGCCAGCAGCTACTATACGGTGGGGGGCCAAGAGACCCAGTACTTC
v_gene: TRBV7-2
j_gene: TRBJ2-5
d_gene: -
abundance: -

CDR3aa: CASSFPDSGPGTEAFF
CDR3nt: TGTGCCAGCAGTTTTCCGGACTCAGGACCGGGGACTGAAGCTTTCTTT
v_gene: TRBV27
j_gene: TRBJ1-1
d_gene: -
abundance: -

CDR3aa: CASGTEGNSPLHF
CDR3nt: TGTGCCAGCGGGACGGAGGGAAATTCACCCCTCCACTTT
v_gene: TRBV2
j_gene: TRBJ1-6
d_gene: -
abundance: once

CDR3aa: CASSERGRGSYEQYF
CDR3nt: TGTGCCAGCAGTGAACGGGGGAGGGGGTCCTACGAGCAGTACTTC
v_gene: TRBV6-1
j_gene: TRBJ2-7
d_gene: -
abundance: -

CDR3aa: CSVLTSGRARDEQYF
CDR3nt: TGCAGCGTGCTCACTAGCGGGAGGGCCAGGGACGAGCAGTACTTC
v_gene: TRBV29-1
j_gene: TRBJ2-7
d_gene: TRBD2
abundance: -

CDR3aa: CASSQEALAGVGTGELFF
CDR3nt: TGCGCCAGCAGCCAAGAAGCCCTAGCGGGAGTAGGGACCGGGGAGCTGTTTTTT
v_gene: TRBV4-1
j_gene: TRBJ2-2
d_gene: TRBD2
abundance: few

CDR3aa: CAWSVGGLSANGYTF
CDR3nt: TGTGCCTGGAGTGTGGGGGGACTTAGCGCAAATGGCTACACCTTC
v_gene: TRBV30
j_gene: TRBJ1-2
d_gene: -
abundance: -

CDR3aa: CASSSSTTGQGHGEQYF
CDR3nt: TGTGCCAGCAGTTCGTCGACGACGGGACAGGGACACGGGGAGCAGTACTTC
v_gene: TRBV27
j_gene: TRBJ2-7
d_gene: TRBD1
abundance: once

CDR3aa: CASSETGAIQPQHF
CDR3nt: TGTGCCAGCAGTGAAACAGGGGCGATTCAGCCCCAGCATTTT
v_gene: TRBV2
j_gene: TRBJ1-5
d_gene: TRBD1
abundance: -

CDR3aa: CASSLYRGSTEAFF
CDR3nt: TGTGCCAGCAGCCTTTACAGGGGAAGCACTGAAGCTTTCTTT
v_gene: TRBV5-8
j_gene: TRBJ1-1
d_gene: TRBD1
abundance: few

CDR3aa: CAVYTWNTEAFF
CDR3nt: TGTGCCGTTTACACATGGAACACTGAAGCTTTCTTT
v_gene: TRBV19
j_gene: TRBJ1-1
d_gene: -
abundance: few

CDR3aa: CASSLSGRAGTGELFF
CDR3nt: TGCGCCAGCAGCTTGAGCGGGAGGGCGGGGACCGGGGAGCTGTTTTTT
v_gene: TRBV5-1
j_gene: TRBJ2-2
d_gene: TRBD2
abundance: -

CDR3aa: CASSLGLAGDEQYF
CDR3nt: TGTGCCAGCAGCTTAGGGCTAGCGGGAGACGAGCAGTACTTC
v_gene: TRBV7-3
j_gene: TRBJ2-7
d_gene: TRBD2
abundance: -

CDR3aa: CASRAGGTHYEQYF
CDR3nt: TGTGCCAGCAGAGCGGGAGGGACTCACTACGAGCAGTACTTC
v_gene: TRBV27
j_gene: TRBJ2-7
d_gene: TRBD2
abundance: -

CDR3aa: CASSWVRIPYEQYF
CDR3nt: TGTGCCAGCAGCTGGGTCAGGATCCCCTACGAGCAGTACTTC
v_gene: TRBV5-8
j_gene: TRBJ2-7
d_gene: -
abundance: -

CDR3aa: CASSRSLANGETQYF
CDR3nt: TGTGCCAGCAGCAGGTCACTAGCGAACGGGGAGACCCAGTACTTC
v_gene: TRBV7-2
j_gene: TRBJ2-5
d_gene: TRBD2
abundance: few

CDR3aa: CASSLVGQGADEKLFF
CDR3nt: TGTGCCAGCAGCTTAGTAGGGCAGGGGGCGGATGAAAAACTGTTTTTT
v_gene: TRBV11-2
j_gene: TRBJ1-4
d_gene: TRBD1
abundance: -

CDR3aa: CASSQDLDSPRSYEQYF
CDR3nt: TGCGCCAGCAGCCAAGACCTCGACAGTCCCAGGAGCTACGAGCAGTACTTC
v_gene: TRBV4-1
j_gene: TRBJ2-7
d_gene: -
abundance: -

CDR3aa: CASSLSGTGEKLFF
CDR3nt: TGTGCCAGCAGCTTATCCGGGACAGGAGAAAAACTGTTTTTT
v_gene: TRBV11-2
j_gene: TRBJ1-4
d_gene: TRBD1
abundance: -

CDR3aa: CASSLLGQRAGELFF
CDR3nt: TGCGCCAGCAGCTTGTTAGGACAGCGCGCCGGGGAGCTGTTTTTT
v_gene: TRBV5-1
j_gene: TRBJ2-2
d_gene: -
abundance: -

CDR3aa: CASSTPTSGKYEQYF
CDR3nt: TGTGCCAGCTCAACACCGACTAGCGGGAAATACGAGCAGTACTTC
v_gene: TRBV18
j_gene: TRBJ2-7
d_gene: TRBD2
abundance: -

CDR3aa: CASSSGLAANSYEQYF
CDR3nt: TGTGCCAGCAGCTCGGGACTAGCGGCCAACTCCTACGAGCAGTACTTC
v_gene: TRBV7-9
j_gene: TRBJ2-7
d_gene: TRBD2
abundance: -

CDR3aa: CASSPFSAGAQGSEAFF
CDR3nt: TGTGCCAGCTCACCTTTCTCGGCAGGCGCCCAGGGCTCTGAAGCTTTCTTT
v_gene: TRBV18
j_gene: TRBJ1-1
d_gene: -
abundance: -

CDR3aa: CASSLAGQGSLRNTIYF
CDR3nt: TGTGCCAGCAGCTTAGCGGGGCAGGGGAGTCTTAGAAACACCATATATTTT
v_gene: TRBV7-8
j_gene: TRBJ1-3
d_gene: -
abundance: -

CDR3aa: CASSPGTGISGNTIYF
CDR3nt: TGTGCCAGCTCACCAGGGACAGGGATCTCTGGAAACACCATATATTTT
v_gene: TRBV18
j_gene: TRBJ1-3
d_gene: TRBD1
abundance: -

CDR3aa: CASSPFIQGGEGTEAFF
CDR3nt: TGTGCCAGCTCACCCTTCATTCAGGGAGGGGAGGGCACTGAAGCTTTCTTT
v_gene: TRBV18
j_gene: TRBJ1-1
d_gene: -
abundance: -